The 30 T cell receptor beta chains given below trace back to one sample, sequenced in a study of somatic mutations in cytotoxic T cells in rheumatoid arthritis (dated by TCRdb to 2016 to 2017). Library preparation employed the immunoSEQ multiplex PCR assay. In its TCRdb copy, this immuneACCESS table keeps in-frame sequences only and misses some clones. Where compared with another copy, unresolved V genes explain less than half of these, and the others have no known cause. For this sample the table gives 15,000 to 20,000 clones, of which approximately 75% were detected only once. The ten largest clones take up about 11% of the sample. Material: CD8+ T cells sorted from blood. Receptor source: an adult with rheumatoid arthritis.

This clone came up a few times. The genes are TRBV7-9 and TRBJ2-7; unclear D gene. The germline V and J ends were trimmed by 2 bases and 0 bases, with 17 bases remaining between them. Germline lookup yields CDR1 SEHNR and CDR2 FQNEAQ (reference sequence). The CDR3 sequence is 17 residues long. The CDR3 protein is CASSLFPSGSSSYEQYF. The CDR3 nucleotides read TGTGCCAGCAGCTTATTCCCATCCGGGTCCAGCTCCTACGAGCAGTACTTC.

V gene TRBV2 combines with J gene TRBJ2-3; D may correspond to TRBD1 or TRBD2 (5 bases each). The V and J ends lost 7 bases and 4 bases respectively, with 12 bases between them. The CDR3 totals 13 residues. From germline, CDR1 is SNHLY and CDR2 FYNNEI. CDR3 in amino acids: CASNSGASDTQYF. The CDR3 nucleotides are TGTGCCAGCAATTCCGGGGCCTCAGATACGCAGTATTTT.

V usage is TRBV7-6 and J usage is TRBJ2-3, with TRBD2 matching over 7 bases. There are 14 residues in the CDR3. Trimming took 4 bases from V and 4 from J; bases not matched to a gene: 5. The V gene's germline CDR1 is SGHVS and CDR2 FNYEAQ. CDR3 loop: CASSSGLGPDTQYF. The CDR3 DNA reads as TGTGCCAGCAGCTCTGGACTAGGTCCAGATACGCAGTATTTT.

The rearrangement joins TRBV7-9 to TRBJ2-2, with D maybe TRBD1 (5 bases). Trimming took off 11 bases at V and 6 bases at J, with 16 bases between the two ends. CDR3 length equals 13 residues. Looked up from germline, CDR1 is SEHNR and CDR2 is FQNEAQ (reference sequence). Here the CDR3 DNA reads TGTGCCTCTGACCCCAGGGAACCCGGGGAGCTGTTTTTT. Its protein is CASDPREPGELFF.

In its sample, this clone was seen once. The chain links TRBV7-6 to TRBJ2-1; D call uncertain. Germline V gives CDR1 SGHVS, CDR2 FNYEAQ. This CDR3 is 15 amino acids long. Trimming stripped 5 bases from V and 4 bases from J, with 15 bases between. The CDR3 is CASSPPAAEYNEQFF. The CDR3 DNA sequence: TGTGCCAGCAGCCCCCCCGCGGCAGAATACAATGAGCAGTTCTTC.

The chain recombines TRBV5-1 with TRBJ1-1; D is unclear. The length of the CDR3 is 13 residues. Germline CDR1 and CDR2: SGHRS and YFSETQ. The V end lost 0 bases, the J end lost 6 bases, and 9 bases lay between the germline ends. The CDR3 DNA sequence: TGCGCCAGCAGCTTGGCGTCAGGCCCTGAAGCTTTCTTT. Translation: CASSLASGPEAFF.

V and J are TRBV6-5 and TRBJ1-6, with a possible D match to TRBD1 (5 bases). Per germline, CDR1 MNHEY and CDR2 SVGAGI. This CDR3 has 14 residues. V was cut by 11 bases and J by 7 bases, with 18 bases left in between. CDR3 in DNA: TGTGCCTCGACAGTCTCGGGCCTCAATTCACCCCTCCACTTT. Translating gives CASTVSGLNSPLHF.

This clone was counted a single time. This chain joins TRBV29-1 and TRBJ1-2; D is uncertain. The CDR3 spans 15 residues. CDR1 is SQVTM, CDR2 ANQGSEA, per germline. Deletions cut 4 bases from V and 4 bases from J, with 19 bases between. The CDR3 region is CSVASGPPSGYGYTF. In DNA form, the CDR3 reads TGCAGCGTTGCCTCCGGGCCCCCCTCGGGCTATGGCTACACCTTC.

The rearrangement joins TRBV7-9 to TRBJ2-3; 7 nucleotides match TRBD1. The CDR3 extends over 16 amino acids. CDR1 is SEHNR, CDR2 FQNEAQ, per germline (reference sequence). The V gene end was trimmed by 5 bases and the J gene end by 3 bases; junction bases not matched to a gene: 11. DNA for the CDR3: TGTGCCAGCAGCCATAGACAGGGATCTCTAACAGATACGCAGTATTTT. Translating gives CASSHRQGSLTDTQYF. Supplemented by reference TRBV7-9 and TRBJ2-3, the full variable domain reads DTGVSQNPRHKITKRGQNVTFRCDPISEHNRLYWYRQTLGQGPEFLTYFQNEAQLEKSRLLSDRFSAERPKGSFSTLEIQRTEQGDSAMYLCASSHRQGSLTDTQYFGPGTRLTVL.

The CDR3 spells CASSITRGRLKGSEKLFF. CDR3 sequence (DNA): TGTGCCAGCAGCATCACCCGGGGGCGTCTAAAGGGGTCTGAAAAACTGTTTTTT. The genes are TRBV13 and TRBJ1-4; TRBD1 is a possible D gene (6 bases). This CDR3 contains 18 residues. CDR1 is PRHDT and CDR2 is FYEKMQ in the germline V gene (reference sequence). V lost 5 bases and J 7 bases, leaving 26 bases between the germline ends. The complete variable domain, with remaining parts taken from reference TRBV13 and TRBJ1-4, reads AAGVIQSPRHLIKEKRETATLKCYPIPRHDTVYWYQQGPGQDPQFLISFYEKMQSDKGSIPDRFSAQQFSDYHSELNMSSLELGDSALYFCASSITRGRLKGSEKLFFGSGTQLSVL.

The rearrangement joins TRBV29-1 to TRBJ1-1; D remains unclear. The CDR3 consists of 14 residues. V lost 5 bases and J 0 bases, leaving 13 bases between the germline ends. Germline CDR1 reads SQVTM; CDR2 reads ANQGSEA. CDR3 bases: TGCAGCGTTCCGGACGGGGTCTTGAACACTGAAGCTTTCTTT. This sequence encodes CSVPDGVLNTEAFF. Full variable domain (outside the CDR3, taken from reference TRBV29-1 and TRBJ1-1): SAVISQKPSRDICQRGTSLTIQCQVDSQVTMMFWYRQQPGQSLTLIATANQGSEATYESGFVIDKFPISRPNLTFSTLTVSNMSPEDSSIYLCSVPDGVLNTEAFFGQGTRLTVV.

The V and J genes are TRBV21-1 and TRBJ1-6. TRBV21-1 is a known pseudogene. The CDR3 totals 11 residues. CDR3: CASTLDSPLHF. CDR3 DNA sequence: TGTGCCAGCACCCTAGATTCACCCCTCCACTTT.

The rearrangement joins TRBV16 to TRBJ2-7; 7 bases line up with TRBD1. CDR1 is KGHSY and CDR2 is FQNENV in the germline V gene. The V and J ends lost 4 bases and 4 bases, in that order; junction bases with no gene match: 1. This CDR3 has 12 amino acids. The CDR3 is CASSPGGYEQYF. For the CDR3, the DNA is TGTGCCAGCAGCCCAGGGGGTTACGAGCAGTACTTC.

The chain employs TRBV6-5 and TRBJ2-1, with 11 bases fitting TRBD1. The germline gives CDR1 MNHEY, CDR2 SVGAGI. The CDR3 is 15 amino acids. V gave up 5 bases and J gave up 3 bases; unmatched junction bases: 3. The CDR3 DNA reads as TGTGCCAGCAGTCTTGGGACAGGGGGCTACAATGAGCAGTTCTTC. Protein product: CASSLGTGGYNEQFF.

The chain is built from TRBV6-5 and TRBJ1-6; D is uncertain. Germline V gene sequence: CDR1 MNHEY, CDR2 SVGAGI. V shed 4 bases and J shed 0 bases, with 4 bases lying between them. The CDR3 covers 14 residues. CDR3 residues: CASSFSSYNSPLHF. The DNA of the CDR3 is TGTGCCAGCAGTTTCAGCTCCTATAATTCACCCCTCCACTTT.

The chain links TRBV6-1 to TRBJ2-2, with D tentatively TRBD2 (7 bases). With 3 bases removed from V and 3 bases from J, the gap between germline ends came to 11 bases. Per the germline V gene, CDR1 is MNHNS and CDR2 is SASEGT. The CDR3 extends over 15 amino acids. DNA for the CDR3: TGTGCCAGCAGTGACGGGGGGCGGGACACCGGGGAGCTGTTTTTT. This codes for CASSDGGRDTGELFF.

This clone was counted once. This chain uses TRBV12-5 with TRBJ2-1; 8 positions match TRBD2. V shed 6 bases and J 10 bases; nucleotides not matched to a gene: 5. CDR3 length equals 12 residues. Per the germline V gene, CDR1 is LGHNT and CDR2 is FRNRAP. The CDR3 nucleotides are TGTGCTAGTGGACGGGGGGGTCGGGAGCAGTTCTTC. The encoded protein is CASGRGGREQFF.

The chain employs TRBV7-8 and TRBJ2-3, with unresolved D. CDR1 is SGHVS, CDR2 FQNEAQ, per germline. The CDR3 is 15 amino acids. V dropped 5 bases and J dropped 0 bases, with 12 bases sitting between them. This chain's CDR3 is CASSPGRLSTDTQYF. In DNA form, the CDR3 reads TGTGCCAGCAGCCCAGGACGTCTTAGCACAGATACGCAGTATTTT. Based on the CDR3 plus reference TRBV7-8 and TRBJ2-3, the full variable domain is GAGVSQSPRYKVAKRGQDVALRCDPISGHVSLFWYQQALGQGPEFLTYFQNEAQLDKSGLPSDRFFAERPEGSVSTLKIQRTQQEDSAVYLCASSPGRLSTDTQYFGPGTRLTVL.

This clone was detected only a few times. The CDR3 coding sequence is TGTGCCAGCAGCTTCGGCGGTGTGGGGTCCACCTCTGGGGCCAACGTCCTGACTTTC. This translates into CASSFGGVGSTSGANVLTF. This sequence joins TRBV5-6 and TRBJ2-6; D remains ambiguous. V lost 2 bases and J 0 bases, leaving 18 bases between the germline ends. Germline V CDR1 and CDR2: SGHDT, YYEEEE. The length of the CDR3 is 19 residues.

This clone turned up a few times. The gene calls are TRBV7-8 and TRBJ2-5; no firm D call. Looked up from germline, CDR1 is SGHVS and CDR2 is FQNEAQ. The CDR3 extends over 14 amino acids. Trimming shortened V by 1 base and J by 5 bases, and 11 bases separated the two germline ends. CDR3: CASSLVFLGETQYF. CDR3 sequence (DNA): TGTGCCAGCAGCTTAGTTTTCCTCGGGGAGACCCAGTACTTC.

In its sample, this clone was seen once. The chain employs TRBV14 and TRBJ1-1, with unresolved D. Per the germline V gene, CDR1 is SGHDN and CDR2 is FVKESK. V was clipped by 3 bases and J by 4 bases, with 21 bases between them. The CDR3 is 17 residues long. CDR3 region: CASSHSGGQTVGTEAFF. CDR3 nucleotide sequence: TGTGCCAGCAGCCATTCGGGTGGGCAAACTGTGGGCACTGAAGCTTTCTTT.

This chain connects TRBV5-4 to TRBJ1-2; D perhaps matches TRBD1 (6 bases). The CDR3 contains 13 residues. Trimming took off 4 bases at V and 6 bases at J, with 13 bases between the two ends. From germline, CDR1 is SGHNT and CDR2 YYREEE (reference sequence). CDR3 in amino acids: CASSPTGSDGYTF. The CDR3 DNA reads TGTGCCAGCAGCCCAACAGGGAGCGATGGCTACACCTTC.

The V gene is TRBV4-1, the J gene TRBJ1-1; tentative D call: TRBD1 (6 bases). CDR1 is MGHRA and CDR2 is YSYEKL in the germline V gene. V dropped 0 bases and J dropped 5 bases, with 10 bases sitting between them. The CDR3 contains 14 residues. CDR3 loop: CASSQDQGGTEAFF. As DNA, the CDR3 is TGCGCCAGCAGCCAAGATCAAGGGGGGACTGAAGCTTTCTTT.

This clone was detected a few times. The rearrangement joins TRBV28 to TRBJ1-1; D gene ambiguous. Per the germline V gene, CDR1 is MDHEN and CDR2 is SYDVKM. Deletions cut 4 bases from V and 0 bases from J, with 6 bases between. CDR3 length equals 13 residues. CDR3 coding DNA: TGTGCCAGCAGTTCAGCATTGAACACTGAAGCTTTCTTT. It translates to CASSSALNTEAFF.

The CDR3 DNA reads TGTGCCAGCAGCCCGGGCCCCCACAAGGAAGCTTTCTTT. Its protein is CASSPGPHKEAFF. The genes are TRBV11-2 and TRBJ1-1, with D uncertain. CDR3 size: 13 residues. V shed 5 bases and J shed 8 bases, with 15 bases lying between them. In germline, CDR1 is SGHAT, CDR2 FQNNGV.

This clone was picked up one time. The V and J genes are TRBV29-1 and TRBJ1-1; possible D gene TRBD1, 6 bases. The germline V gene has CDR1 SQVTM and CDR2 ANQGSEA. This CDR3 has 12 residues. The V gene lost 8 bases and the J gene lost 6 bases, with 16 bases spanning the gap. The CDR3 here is CSYRGGIAEAFF. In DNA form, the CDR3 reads TGCAGCTATCGAGGGGGAATCGCTGAAGCTTTCTTT.

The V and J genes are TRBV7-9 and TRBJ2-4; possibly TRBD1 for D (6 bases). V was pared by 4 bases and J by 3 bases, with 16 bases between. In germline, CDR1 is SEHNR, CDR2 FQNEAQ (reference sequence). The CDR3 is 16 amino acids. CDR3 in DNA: TGTGCCAGCAGCTCCGACAGGATGGAGTACAAAAACATTCAGTACTTC. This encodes CASSSDRMEYKNIQYF. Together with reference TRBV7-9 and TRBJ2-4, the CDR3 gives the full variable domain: DTGVSQNPRHKITKRGQNVTFRCDPISEHNRLYWYRQTLGQGPEFLTYFQNEAQLEKSRLLSDRFSAERPKGSFSTLEIQRTEQGDSAMYLCASSSDRMEYKNIQYFGAGTRLSVL.

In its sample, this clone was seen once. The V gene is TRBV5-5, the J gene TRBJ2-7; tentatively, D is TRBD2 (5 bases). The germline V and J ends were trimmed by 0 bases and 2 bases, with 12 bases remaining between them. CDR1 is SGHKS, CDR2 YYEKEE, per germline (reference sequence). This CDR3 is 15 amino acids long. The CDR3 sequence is CASSLAEGWTYEQYF. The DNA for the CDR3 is TGTGCCAGCAGCTTGGCCGAGGGATGGACCTACGAGCAGTACTTC.

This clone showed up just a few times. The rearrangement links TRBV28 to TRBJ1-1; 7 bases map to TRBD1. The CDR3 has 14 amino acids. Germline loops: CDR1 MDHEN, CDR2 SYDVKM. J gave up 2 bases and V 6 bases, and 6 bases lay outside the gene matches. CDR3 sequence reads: CASSHRQGNTEAFF. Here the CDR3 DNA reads TGTGCCAGCAGCCATCGACAGGGAAACACTGAAGCTTTCTTT. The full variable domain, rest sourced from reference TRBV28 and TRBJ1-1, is DVKVTQSSRYLVKRTGEKVFLECVQDMDHENMFWYRQDPGLGLRLIYFSYDVKMKEKGDIPEGYSVSREKKERFSLILESASTNQTSMYLCASSHRQGNTEAFFGQGTRLTVV.

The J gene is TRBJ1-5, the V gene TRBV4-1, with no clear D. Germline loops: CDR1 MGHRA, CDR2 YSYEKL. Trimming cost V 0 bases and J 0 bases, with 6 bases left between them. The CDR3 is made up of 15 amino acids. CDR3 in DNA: TGCGCCAGCAGCCAAGATCAAGATAGCAATCAGCCCCAGCATTTT. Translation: CASSQDQDSNQPQHF.